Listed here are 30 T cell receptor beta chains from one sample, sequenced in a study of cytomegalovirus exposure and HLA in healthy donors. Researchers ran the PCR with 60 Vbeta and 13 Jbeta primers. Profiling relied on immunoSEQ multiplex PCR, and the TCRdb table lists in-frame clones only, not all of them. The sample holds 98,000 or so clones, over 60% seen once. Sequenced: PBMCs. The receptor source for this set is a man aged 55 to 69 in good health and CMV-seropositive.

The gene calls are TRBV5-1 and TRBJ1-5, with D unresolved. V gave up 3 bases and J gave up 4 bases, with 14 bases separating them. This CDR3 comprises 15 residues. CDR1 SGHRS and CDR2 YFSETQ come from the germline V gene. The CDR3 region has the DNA TGCGCCAGCAGCTCCCACCGGGATAGGAATCAGCCCCAGCATTTT. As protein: CASSSHRDRNQPQHF.

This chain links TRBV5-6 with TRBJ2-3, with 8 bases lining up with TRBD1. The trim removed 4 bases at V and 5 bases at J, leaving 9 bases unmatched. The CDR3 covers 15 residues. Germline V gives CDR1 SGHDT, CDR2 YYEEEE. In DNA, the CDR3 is TGTGCCAGCAGCCTGTCCGGGACAGGATTAGATACGCAGTATTTT. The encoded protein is CASSLSGTGLDTQYF.

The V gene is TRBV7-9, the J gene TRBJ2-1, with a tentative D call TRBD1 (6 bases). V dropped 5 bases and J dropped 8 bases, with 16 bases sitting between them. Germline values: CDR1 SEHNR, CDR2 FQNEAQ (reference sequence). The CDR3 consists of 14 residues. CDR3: CASSHYREGDEQFF. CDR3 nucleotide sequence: TGTGCCAGCAGCCATTACAGGGAAGGGGATGAGCAGTTCTTC. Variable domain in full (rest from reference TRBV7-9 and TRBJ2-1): DTGVSQNPRHKITKRGQNVTFRCDPISEHNRLYWYRQTLGQGPEFLTYFQNEAQLEKSRLLSDRFSAERPKGSFSTLEIQRTEQGDSAMYLCASSHYREGDEQFFGPGTRLTVL.

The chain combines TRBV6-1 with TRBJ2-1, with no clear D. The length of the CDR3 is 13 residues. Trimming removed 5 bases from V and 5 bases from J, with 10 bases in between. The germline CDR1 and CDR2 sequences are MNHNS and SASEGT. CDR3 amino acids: CASSFAVHNEQFF. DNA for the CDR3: TGTGCCAGCAGTTTCGCGGTTCACAATGAGCAGTTCTTC.

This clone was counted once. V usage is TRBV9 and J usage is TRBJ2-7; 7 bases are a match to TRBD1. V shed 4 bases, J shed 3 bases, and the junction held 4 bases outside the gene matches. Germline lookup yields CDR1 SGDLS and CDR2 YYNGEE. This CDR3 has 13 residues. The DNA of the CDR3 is TGTGCCAGCAGCCCCCCAGGGGGCTACGAGCAGTACTTC. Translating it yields CASSPPGGYEQYF.

The chain's CDR3 is CASGFDDRYINYGYTF. The DNA of the CDR3 is TGTGCTAGTGGTTTCGATGACAGGTACATAAACTATGGCTACACCTTC. The rearrangement joins TRBV12-5 to TRBJ1-2; TRBD1 is a possible D gene (6 bases). CDR1 LGHNT and CDR2 FRNRAP come from the germline V gene. Trimming removed 3 bases from V and 2 bases from J, with 16 bases in between. The CDR3 extends over 16 amino acids. Supplemented by reference TRBV12-5 and TRBJ1-2, the full variable domain reads DARVTQTPRHKVTEMGQEVTMRCQPILGHNTVFWYRQTMMQGLELLAYFRNRAPLDDSGMPKDRFSAEMPDATLATLKIQPSEPRDSAVYFCASGFDDRYINYGYTFGSGTRLTVV.

The CDR3, as DNA: TGTGCCAGCAGCCCCGATCACGGGACAGATACGCAGTATTTT. Amino acids: CASSPDHGTDTQYF. J is TRBJ2-3 and V is TRBV7-9; D uncertain. There are 14 residues in the CDR3. CDR1 is SEHNR and CDR2 is FQNEAQ in the germline V gene (reference sequence). The V end was cut by 5 bases, the J end by 3 bases, with 12 bases between.

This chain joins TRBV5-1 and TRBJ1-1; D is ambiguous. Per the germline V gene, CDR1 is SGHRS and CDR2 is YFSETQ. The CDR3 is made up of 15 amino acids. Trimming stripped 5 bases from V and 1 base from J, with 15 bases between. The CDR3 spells CASRHVREGNTEAFF. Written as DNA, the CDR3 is TGCGCCAGCAGACACGTCCGGGAGGGGAACACTGAAGCTTTCTTT.

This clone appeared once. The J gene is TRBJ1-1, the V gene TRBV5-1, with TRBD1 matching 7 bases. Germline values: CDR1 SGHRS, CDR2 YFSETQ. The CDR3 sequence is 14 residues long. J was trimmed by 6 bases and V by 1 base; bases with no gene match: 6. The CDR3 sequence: CASSLRSQGAEAFF. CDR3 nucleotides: TGCGCCAGCAGCTTGAGGTCGCAGGGGGCTGAAGCTTTCTTT.

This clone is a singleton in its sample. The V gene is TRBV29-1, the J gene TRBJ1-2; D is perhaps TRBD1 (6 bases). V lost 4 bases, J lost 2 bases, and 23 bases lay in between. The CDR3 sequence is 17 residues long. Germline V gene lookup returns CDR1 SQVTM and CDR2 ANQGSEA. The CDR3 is CSVGAPLGADYNYGYTF. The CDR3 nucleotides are TGCAGCGTTGGCGCACCATTGGGGGCTGATTACAACTATGGCTACACCTTC.

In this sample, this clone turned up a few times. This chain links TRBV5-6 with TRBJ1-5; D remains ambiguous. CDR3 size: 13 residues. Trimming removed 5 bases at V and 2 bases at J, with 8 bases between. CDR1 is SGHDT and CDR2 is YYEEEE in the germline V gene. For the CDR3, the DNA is TGTGCCAGCAGTCCAAATCGCAATCAGCCCCAGCATTTT. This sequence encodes CASSPNRNQPQHF.

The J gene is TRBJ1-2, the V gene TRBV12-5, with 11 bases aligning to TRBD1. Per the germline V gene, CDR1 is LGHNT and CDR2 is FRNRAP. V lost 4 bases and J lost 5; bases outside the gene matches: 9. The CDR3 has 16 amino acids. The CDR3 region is CASGSSPGTGGYGYTF. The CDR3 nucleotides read TGTGCTAGTGGTTCCAGTCCCGGGACAGGGGGTTATGGCTACACCTTC.

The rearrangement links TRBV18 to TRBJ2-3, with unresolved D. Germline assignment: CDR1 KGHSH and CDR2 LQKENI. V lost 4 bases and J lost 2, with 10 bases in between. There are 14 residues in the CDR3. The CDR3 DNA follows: TGTGCCAGCTCACGGGCTGGATACACAGATACGCAGTATTTT. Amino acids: CASSRAGYTDTQYF.

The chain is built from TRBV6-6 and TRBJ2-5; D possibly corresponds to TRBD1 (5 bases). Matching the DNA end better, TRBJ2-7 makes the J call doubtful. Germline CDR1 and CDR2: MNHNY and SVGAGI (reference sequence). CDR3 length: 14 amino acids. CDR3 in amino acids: CASRHRDSFYEQYF. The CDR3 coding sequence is TGTGCCAGCAGACACCGAGACAGTTTCTACGAGCAGTACTTC.

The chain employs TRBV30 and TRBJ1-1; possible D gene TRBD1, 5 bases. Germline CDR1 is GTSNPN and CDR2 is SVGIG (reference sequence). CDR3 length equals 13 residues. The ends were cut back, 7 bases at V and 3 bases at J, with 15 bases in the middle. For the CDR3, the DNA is TGTGCCTCGACAGTCAGGCCGGACACTGAAGCTTTCTTT. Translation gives CASTVRPDTEAFF.

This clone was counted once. The CDR3 region has the DNA TGTGCCAGCAGCATCGGACAGGGTGGTGAAAAACTGTTTTTT. This codes for CASSIGQGGEKLFF. This chain uses TRBV9 with TRBJ1-4; TRBD1 aligns across 8 bases. The CDR3 is 14 amino acids. Germline values: CDR1 SGDLS, CDR2 YYNGEE. V shed 4 bases and J 7 bases; nucleotides not matched to a gene: 6.

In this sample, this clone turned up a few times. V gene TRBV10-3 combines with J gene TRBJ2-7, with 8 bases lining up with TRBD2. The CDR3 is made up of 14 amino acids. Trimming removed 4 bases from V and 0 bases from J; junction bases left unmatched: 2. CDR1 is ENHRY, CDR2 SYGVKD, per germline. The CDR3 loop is CAISVSGGSYEQYF. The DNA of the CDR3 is TGTGCCATCAGTGTGAGCGGGGGCTCCTACGAGCAGTACTTC.

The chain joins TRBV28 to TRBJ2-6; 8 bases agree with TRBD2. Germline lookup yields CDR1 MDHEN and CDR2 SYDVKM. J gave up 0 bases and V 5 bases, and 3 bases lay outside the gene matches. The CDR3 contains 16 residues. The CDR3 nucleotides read TGTGCCAGCAGTCGCCGGGGGGGCTCTGGGGCCAACGTCCTGACTTTC. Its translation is CASSRRGGSGANVLTF.

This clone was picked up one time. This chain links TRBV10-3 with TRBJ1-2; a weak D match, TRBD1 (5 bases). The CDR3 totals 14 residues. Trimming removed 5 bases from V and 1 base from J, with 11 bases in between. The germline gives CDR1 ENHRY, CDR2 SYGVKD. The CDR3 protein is CAISPREDNYGYTF. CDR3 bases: TGTGCCATCAGTCCCAGGGAGGATAACTATGGCTACACCTTC.

Here the CDR3 DNA reads TGCGCCAGCAGCAACGGACTAGCGGGGGGCCGCTCCTACAATGAGCAGTTCTTC. Translating it yields CASSNGLAGGRSYNEQFF. V is TRBV5-1 and J is TRBJ2-1; 14 bases are a match to TRBD2. V lost 4 bases and J lost 0; bases outside the gene matches: 6. Per the germline V gene, CDR1 is SGHRS and CDR2 is YFSETQ. The CDR3 sequence is 18 residues long.

The CDR3 loop reads CASSLVTSGGARETQYF. CDR3 bases: TGTGCCAGCAGCTTAGTGACTAGCGGGGGGGCCCGGGAGACCCAGTACTTC. This chain uses TRBV7-2 with TRBJ2-5, with 14 bases identical to TRBD2. V dropped 1 base and J dropped 5; count of bases not matched to a gene: 6. Germline V gene lookup returns CDR1 SGHTA and CDR2 FQGNSA. CDR3 size: 17 residues. Based on the CDR3 plus reference TRBV7-2 and TRBJ2-5, the full variable domain is GAGVSQSPSNKVTEKGKDVELRCDPISGHTALYWYRQSLGQGLEFLIYFQGNSAPDKSGLPSDRFSAERTGGSVSTLTIQRTQQEDSAVYLCASSLVTSGGARETQYFGPGTRLLVL.

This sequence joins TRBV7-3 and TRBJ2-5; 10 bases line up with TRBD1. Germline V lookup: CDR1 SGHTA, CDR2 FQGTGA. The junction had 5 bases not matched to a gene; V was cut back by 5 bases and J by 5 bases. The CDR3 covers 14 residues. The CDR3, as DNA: TGTGCCAGCAGCGCGGGACAGGGGAGGGAGACCCAGTACTTC. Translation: CASSAGQGRETQYF.

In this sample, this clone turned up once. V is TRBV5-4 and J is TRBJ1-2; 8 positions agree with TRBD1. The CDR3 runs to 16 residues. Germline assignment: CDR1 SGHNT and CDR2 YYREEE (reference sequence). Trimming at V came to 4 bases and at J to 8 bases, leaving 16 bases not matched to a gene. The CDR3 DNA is TGTGCCAGCAGCGTCCCGTCAGGGGGCGCTTTTGGGGGCTACACCTTC. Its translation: CASSVPSGGAFGGYTF.

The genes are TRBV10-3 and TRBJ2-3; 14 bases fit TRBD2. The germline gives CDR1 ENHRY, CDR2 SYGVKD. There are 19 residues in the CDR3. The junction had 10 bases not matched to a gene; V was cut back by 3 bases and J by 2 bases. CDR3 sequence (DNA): TGTGCCATCAGTGACCTACCGGGACTAGCGGGGGCAATCACAGATACGCAGTATTTT. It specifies CAISDLPGLAGAITDTQYF.

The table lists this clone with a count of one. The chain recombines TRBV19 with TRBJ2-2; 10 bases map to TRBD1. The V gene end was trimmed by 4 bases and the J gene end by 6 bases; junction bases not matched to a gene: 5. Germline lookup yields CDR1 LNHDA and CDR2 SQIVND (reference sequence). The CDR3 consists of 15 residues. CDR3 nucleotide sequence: TGTGCCAGTAGTACCGGACAGGGGGAAGCCGGGGAGCTGTTTTTT. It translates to CASSTGQGEAGELFF.

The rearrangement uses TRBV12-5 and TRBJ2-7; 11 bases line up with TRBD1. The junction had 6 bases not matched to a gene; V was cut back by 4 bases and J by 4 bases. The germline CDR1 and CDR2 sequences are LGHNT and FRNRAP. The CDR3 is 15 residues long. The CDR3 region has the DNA TGTGCTAGTGGTTCCCCGGGACAGGGGGTTTACGAGCAGTACTTC. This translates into CASGSPGQGVYEQYF.

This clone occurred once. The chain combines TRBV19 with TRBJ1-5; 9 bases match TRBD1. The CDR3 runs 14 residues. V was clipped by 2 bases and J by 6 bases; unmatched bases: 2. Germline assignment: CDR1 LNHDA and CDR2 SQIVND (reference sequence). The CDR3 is CASSITGGGQPQHF. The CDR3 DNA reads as TGTGCCAGTAGTATAACAGGGGGCGGTCAGCCCCAGCATTTT.

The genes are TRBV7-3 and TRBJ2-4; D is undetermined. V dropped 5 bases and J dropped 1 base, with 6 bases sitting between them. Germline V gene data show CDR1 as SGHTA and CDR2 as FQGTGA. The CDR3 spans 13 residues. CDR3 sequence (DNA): TGTGCCAGCAGCGCTACGGCCAAAAACATTCAGTACTTC. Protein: CASSATAKNIQYF.

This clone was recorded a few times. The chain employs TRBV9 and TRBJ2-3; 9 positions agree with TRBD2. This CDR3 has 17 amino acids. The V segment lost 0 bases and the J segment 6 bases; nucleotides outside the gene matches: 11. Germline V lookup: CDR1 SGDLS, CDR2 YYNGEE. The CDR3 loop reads CASSVDISGGPRDTQYF. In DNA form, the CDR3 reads TGTGCCAGCAGCGTAGATATTAGCGGGGGTCCCAGGGATACGCAGTATTTT.

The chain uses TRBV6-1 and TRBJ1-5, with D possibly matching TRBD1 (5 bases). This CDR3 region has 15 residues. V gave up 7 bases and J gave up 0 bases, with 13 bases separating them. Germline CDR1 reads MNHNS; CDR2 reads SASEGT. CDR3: CASTDSGYSNQPQHF. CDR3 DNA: TGTGCCAGCACTGACTCAGGGTATAGCAATCAGCCCCAGCATTTT.